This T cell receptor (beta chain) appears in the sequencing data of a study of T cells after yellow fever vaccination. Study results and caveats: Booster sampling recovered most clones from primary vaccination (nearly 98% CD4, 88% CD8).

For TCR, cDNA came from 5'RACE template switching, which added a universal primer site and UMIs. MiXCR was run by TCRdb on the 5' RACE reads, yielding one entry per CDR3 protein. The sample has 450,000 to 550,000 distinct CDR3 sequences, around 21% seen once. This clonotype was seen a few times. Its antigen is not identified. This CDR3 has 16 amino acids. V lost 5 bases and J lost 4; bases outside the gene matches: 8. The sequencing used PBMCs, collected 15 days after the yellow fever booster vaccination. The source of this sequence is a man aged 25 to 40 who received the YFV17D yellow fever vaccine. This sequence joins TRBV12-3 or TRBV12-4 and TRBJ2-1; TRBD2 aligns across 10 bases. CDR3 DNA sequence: TGTGCCAGCAGTCGACTAGCGGGTGCCGGATACAATGAGCAGTTCTTC. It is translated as CASSRLAGAGYNEQFF.